These 14 T cell receptor delta chains were sequenced from one sample in a study of γδ T cells in repeated Plasmodium falciparum infection. TCRdb re-processed the multiplex PCR reads via CATT. Of 70,000 to 95,000 delta-chain clones listed, roughly 1.4% were seen once; the top ten hold more than 7.5%. Gammadelta T cells were flow-sorted from PBMC into Vgamma9/Vdelta2+ and Vdelta2-negative populations for bulk analysis. Sequenced material: gamma-delta T cells from blood. All receptors come from a pool of human donors (malaria-infected and uninfected, not separated).

With regard to this clone: The TCRdb record carries a much larger clone's protein, which differs from this DNA's translation at residue 8; a read error is the likely cause, and the protein listed here is the DNA translation. The V gene is TRDV2, the J gene TRDJ2; 7 bases match TRDD3. TCRdb does not report a J gene; here it was assigned by matching the DNA to germline references. With 1 base clipped from V and 1 base from J, the junction kept 8 bases outside the gene matches. The CDR3 is 17 amino acids. Germline V gene data show CDR1 as GEAIGNYY and CDR2 as EKD. The chain's CDR3 is CACDTLGGTNLTAQLFF. The CDR3, as DNA: TGTGCCTGTGACACTCTGGGGGGTACAAATTTGACAGCACAACTCTTCTTT.

Regarding this clone: This probably arose from a read error, given a far larger clone one base away. Other DNA variants within this sample encode the same CDR3. The chain recombines TRDV2 with TRDJ1, with a possible D match to TRDD3 (6 bases). This CDR3 is built from 18 residues. Germline CDR1 GEAIGNYY, CDR2 EKD. This CDR3 is CACDTVYRGGRDTDKLIF. CDR3 bases: TGTGCCTGTGACACCGTTTACCGTGGGGGGAGAGACACCGATAAACTCATCTTC.

Turning to this clone: A far larger clone is one nucleotide away, so this likely arose from a read error. Within the sample, other DNA sequences also encode this same CDR3. V usage is TRDV1 and J usage is TRDJ2, with TRDD3 matching 11 bases. This CDR3 has 21 amino acids. The junction had 17 bases not matched to a gene; V was cut back by 5 bases and J by 0 bases. From germline, CDR1 is TSWWSYY and CDR2 QGS. The CDR3 spells CALGSTQYWGIEASLTAQLFF. CDR3 sequence (DNA): TGTGCTCTTGGGTCGACCCAGTACTGGGGGATAGAAGCCTCTTTGACAGCACAACTCTTCTTT.

Of note for this clone: This probably arose from a read error, given a far larger clone one base away. This CDR3 is also generated by other DNA sequences in the sample. The rearrangement links TRDV2 to TRDJ1, with 8 bases lining up with TRDD3. The J gene comes from matching the DNA to germline here; TCRdb lacks it. The germline V gene encodes CDR1 GEAIGNYY and CDR2 EKD. The CDR3 spans 14 residues. Germline trimming cut 1 base from V and 10 bases from J; bases unmatched to any gene: 10. This chain's CDR3 is CACDTLGDTRGLIF. The CDR3 DNA reads as TGTGCCTGTGACACGTTAGGGGATACCCGGGGACTCATCTTT.

Regarding this clone: One base separates it from a far larger clone, so it is likely a read error. This sample includes further DNA sequences coding for the same CDR3. This chain joins TRDV1 and TRDJ1; tentative D call: TRDD3 (5 bases). The J gene is not listed in TCRdb, so it was assigned here from a DNA match to germline. This CDR3 is built from 16 residues. CDR1 is TSWWSYY and CDR2 is QGS in the germline V gene. CDR3 in amino acids: CALGDPLTGYTDKLIF. DNA for the CDR3: TGTGCCCTTGGGGACCCATTAACCGGGTACACCGATAAACTCATCTTT.

The table lists this clone with many counts. This chain links TRDV1 with TRDJ1, with TRDD3 matching over 13 bases. CDR3 length: 24 amino acids. The germline CDR1 and CDR2 sequences are TSWWSYY and QGS. V dropped 2 bases and J dropped 4; count of bases not matched to a gene: 28. CDR3: CALGEGLVYLLGDTRDRSSDKLIF. The CDR3 DNA is TGTGCTCTTGGGGAAGGCCTGGTCTATCTACTGGGGGATACGAGGGATAGATCAAGCGATAAACTCATCTTT.

Concerning this clone: TCRdb shows a much larger clone's protein in place of this DNA's translation, and the two differ at residue 12, likely through a read error; the protein shown is translated from the DNA. This chain connects TRDV2 to TRDJ1; 7 nucleotides align to TRDD3. TCRdb is silent on the J gene; assignment here came from matching the DNA to germline. V shed 2 bases and J 3 bases; nucleotides not matched to a gene: 14. Germline loops: CDR1 GEAIGNYY, CDR2 EKD. The CDR3 is 17 amino acids. This CDR3 reads CACDILGGDPYADKLIF. For the CDR3, the DNA is TGTGCCTGTGACATTCTAGGGGGGGATCCGTACGCCGATAAACTCATCTTT.

This clone turned up a few times. A far larger clone lies a single base away; this is likely a read error. The identical CDR3 is also encoded by other nucleotide sequences in the sample. The V gene was identified as TRDV1, while no J gene was called; no DNA check was done on the table's D call, TRDD3. This CDR3 region has 27 residues. Germline V gene data show CDR1 as TSWWSYY and CDR2 as QGS. This CDR3 reads CALGELKTVLVTSYVWWGITYTDKLIF. CDR3 sequence (DNA): TGTGCTCTTGGGGAACTAAAGACGGTATTGGTAACTTCCTACGTCTGGTGGGGGATTACCTACACCGATAAGCTCATCTTT.

Of note for this clone: A far larger clone is a single base away, which makes a read error likely. The sample contains more than one DNA sequence encoding this CDR3. The V and J genes are TRDV1 and TRDJ1; D might be TRDD3 (6 bases). Germline assignment: CDR1 TSWWSYY and CDR2 QGS. The CDR3 loop spans 14 amino acids. The CDR3 DNA sequence: TGCGCTCTTGGGGAACCCTCCCCGGGGATTAAACTCATCTTT. Residues: CALGEPSPGIKLIF.

This clone was seen a few times. A read error is likely here: a far larger clone is one base away. At the DNA level, this CDR3 is encoded by other sequences in the same sample as well. The chain has TRDV1 and TRDJ1; possible D gene TRDD3, 6 bases. TCRdb gives no J gene; it was assigned here by matching the DNA to germline. Germline CDR1 and CDR2: TSWWSYY and QGS. This CDR3 has 24 residues. The DNA of the CDR3 is TGTGCTCTTGGGGGCCGAGCCCAGGGCTACAACCTCGTACTGGGTCTCCCCTTCGCCGACAAACTCATCTTT. This encodes CALGGRAQGYNLVLGLPFADKLIF.

A word on this clone: The protein TCRdb lists belongs to a much larger clone and differs from this DNA's translation at residue 7, which points to a read error; the protein shown is made from the DNA. V is TRDV2 and J is TRDJ1; 7 bases map to TRDD3. Looked up from germline, CDR1 is GEAIGNYY and CDR2 is EKD. V lost 0 bases, J lost 0 bases, and 9 bases stayed unmatched. This CDR3 has 17 residues. In DNA, the CDR3 is TGTGCCTGTGACACCCTTGCTGGGGGGCTTTACACCGATAAACTCATCTTT. Translating gives CACDTLAGGLYTDKLIF.

As for this clone: The protein that TCRdb holds for this DNA derives from a much larger clone and differs from the translated DNA at residue 13, which likely indicates a read error; the protein shown here is translated from the DNA. This chain uses TRDV1 with TRDJ1; D unclear. This CDR3 comprises 16 residues. Germline lookup yields CDR1 TSWWSYY and CDR2 QGS. CDR3 sequence: CALGEGAHRITDELIF. The CDR3 coding sequence is TGTGCTCTTGGGGAAGGGGCCCATAGGATCACCGATGAACTCATCTTT.

As regards this clone: The mismatch at residue 14 between this DNA's translation and the TCRdb protein of a much larger clone likely reflects a read error; the protein shown is translated from the DNA. The V gene was identified as TRDV1, while no J gene was called; TRDD3 was called by the table and not checked on the DNA. Germline-derived CDR1 and CDR2 are TSWWSYY and QGS. The CDR3 contains 15 residues. CDR3 amino acids: CALGELPFCPDKLTF. The DNA for the CDR3 is TGTGCTCTTGGGGAACTACCCTTCTGCCCCGATAAACTCACCTTT.

This clone was seen more than once but under ten times. A far larger clone is a single base away, which makes a read error likely. The rearrangement joins TRDV3 to TRDJ1, with D hard to call. TCRdb offers no J gene call, so here the DNA was matched to germline to obtain one. CDR1 and CDR2 (germline): TVYSNPD, GDNSRS (reference sequence). The CDR3 totals 10 residues. CDR3 amino acids: CAQTTDKLIF. In DNA, the CDR3 is TGCGCCCAAACTACCGATAAACTCATCTTT.